The rows below give T cell receptor beta chains drawn from one sample of a study of OX40 agonist ivuxolimab in advanced cancers. The method was immunoSEQ multiplex PCR; TCRdb's version includes in-frame clones alone and lacks a portion of them. The sample has 55,000 to 80,000 clones, approximately 88% seen once. The source material was CD4+ or CD8+ T cells sorted from blood, sampled in a trial of the OX40 agonist ivuxolimab. The receptors were sampled from an adult with an advanced solid tumor such as melanoma, head and neck, liver or kidney cancer. The CDR3 runs from the conserved cysteine through the conserved F or W. The D gene is left open where the match is weak. Where a row states a size, it is once, few, many or the class of an expanded clone; other rows omit it.

clone_size,j_call,d_call,v_call,cdr3_nt,cdr3_aa
once,TRBJ1-5,TRBD1,TRBV27,TGTGCCAGCAGTTGGGATACAGGGGGCTGGCCCCAGCATTTT,CASSWDTGGWPQHF
once,TRBJ2-7,NA,TRBV14,TGTGCCAGCAGCCATTCCCGGAACGACGAGCAGTACTTC,CASSHSRNDEQYF
NA,TRBJ2-1,NA,TRBV5-1,TGCGCCAGCAGCTTCCTGACAGGTTCCTACAATGAGCAGTTCTTC,CASSFLTGSYNEQFF
once,TRBJ1-4,NA,TRBV14,TGTGCCAGCAGCCAAGAGTTAAGGGTTGAAGGGGAAAAACTGTTTTTT,CASSQELRVEGEKLFF
NA,TRBJ1-1,NA,TRBV16,TGTGCCAGCAGCCAATCGGGGTACACTGAAGCTTTCTTT,CASSQSGYTEAFF
once,TRBJ1-3,NA,TRBV27,TGTGCCAGCAGTCCTTGGGCAGGAGTCTCTGGAAACACCATATATTTT,CASSPWAGVSGNTIYF
NA,TRBJ1-5,NA,TRBV6-5,TGTGCCAGCAGTTACAGTTGGCAGAGCAATCAGCCCCAGCATTTT,CASSYSWQSNQPQHF
NA,TRBJ1-2,NA,TRBV7-8,TGTGCCAGCATTCTGGGGGCGGATGGCTACACCTTC,CASILGADGYTF
NA,TRBJ1-5,NA,TRBV5-1,TGCGCCAGCAGCTTGGAAGGGGACCCCAATCAGCCCCAGCATTTT,CASSLEGDPNQPQHF
NA,TRBJ2-3,NA,TRBV10-3,TGTGCCATCTCTGGAGGCACAGATACGCAGTATTTT,CAISGGTDTQYF
NA,TRBJ1-2,NA,TRBV6-5,TGTGCCAGCAGCCCCACAGGTTTCTATGGCTACACCTTC,CASSPTGFYGYTF
NA,TRBJ2-2,NA,TRBV7-3,TGTGCCAGCAGCCCTTCTTACCCCGGGGAGCTGTTTTTT,CASSPSYPGELFF
NA,TRBJ2-5,NA,TRBV19,TGTGCCAGTAGTATAGGGACCCGCCAAGAGACCCAGTACTTC,CASSIGTRQETQYF
NA,TRBJ1-1,NA,TRBV7-2,TGTGCCAGCAGCCAAAACGTTAGGGACACTGAAGCTTTCTTT,CASSQNVRDTEAFF
NA,TRBJ1-2,NA,TRBV18,TGTGCCAGCTCACCGGACACCTACTATGGCTACACCTTC,CASSPDTYYGYTF
NA,TRBJ2-2,NA,TRBV6-5,TGTGCCAGCAGTTACTCGGGGGGGGAGCTGTTTTTT,CASSYSGGELFF
NA,TRBJ2-1,NA,TRBV7-2,TGTGCCAGCAGCTTAAATAGGAGATCCTACAATGAGCAGTTCTTC,CASSLNRRSYNEQFF
NA,TRBJ1-1,NA,TRBV5-5,TGTGCCAGCAGCTTGTACGAACCGAACACTGAAGCTTTCTTT,CASSLYEPNTEAFF
NA,TRBJ2-1,TRBD2,TRBV7-9,TGTGCCAGCAGCGGGGACGGGAGGTTCTCCTACAATGAGCAGTTCTTC,CASSGDGRFSYNEQFF
NA,TRBJ2-2,TRBD2,TRBV6-5,TGTGCCAGCAGTTACCTCCCTGGCGGGGGGCCCGGGGAGCTGTTTTTT,CASSYLPGGGPGELFF
NA,TRBJ2-3,TRBD1,TRBV5-1,TGCGCCAGCAGCCTTGACAGGGTACCAGATACGCAGTATTTT,CASSLDRVPDTQYF
NA,TRBJ1-4,NA,TRBV10-1,TGCGCCAGCAGTGAGCCTGAAGTAGAGGGGATTAATGAAAAACTGTTTTTT,CASSEPEVEGINEKLFF
NA,TRBJ2-1,NA,TRBV27,TGTGCCAGCGGGACATTTGCCTCCTACAATGAGCAGTTCTTC,CASGTFASYNEQFF
NA,TRBJ1-2,NA,TRBV10-3,TGTGCCATCAGTGAGCGGGAGAACCCTTATGGCTACACCTTC,CAISERENPYGYTF
NA,TRBJ1-3,TRBD1,TRBV5-6,TGTGCCAGCAGCAGGCGACAGGGGGTGCGTGGAAACACCATATATTTT,CASSRRQGVRGNTIYF
once,TRBJ2-1,TRBD2,TRBV5-4,TGTGCCAGTTTCTTAGCGGGACCGGGCTACAATGAGCAGTTCTTC,CASFLAGPGYNEQFF
NA,TRBJ2-6,NA,TRBV6-5,TGTGCCAGCGGGAGGACGGGGGCCAACGTCCTGACTTTC,CASGRTGANVLTF
NA,TRBJ1-2,NA,TRBV28,TGTGCCAGCAGCCCCAGAACAAGTGGCTACACCTTC,CASSPRTSGYTF
NA,TRBJ2-5,NA,TRBV7-2,TGTGCCAGCAGCGAGGGGGGGGGAGTGGAAGAGACCCAGTACTTC,CASSEGGGVEETQYF
once,TRBJ1-2,NA,TRBV7-2,TGTGCCAGCAGCTTAGGACCAGGGACCAGCTATGGCTACACCTTC,CASSLGPGTSYGYTF